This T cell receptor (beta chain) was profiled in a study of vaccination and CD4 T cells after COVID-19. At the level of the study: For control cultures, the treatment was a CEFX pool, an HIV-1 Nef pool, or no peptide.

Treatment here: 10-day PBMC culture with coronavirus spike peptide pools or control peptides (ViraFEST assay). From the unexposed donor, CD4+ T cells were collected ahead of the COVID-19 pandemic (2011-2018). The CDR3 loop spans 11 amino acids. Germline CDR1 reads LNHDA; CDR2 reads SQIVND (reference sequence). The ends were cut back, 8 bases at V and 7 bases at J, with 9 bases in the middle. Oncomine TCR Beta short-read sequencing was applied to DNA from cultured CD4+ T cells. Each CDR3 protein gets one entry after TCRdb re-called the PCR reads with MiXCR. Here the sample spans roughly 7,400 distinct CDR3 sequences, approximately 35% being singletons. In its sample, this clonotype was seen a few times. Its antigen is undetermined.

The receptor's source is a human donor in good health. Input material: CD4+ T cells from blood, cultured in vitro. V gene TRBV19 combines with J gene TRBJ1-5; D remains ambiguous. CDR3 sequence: CASGSGQPQHF. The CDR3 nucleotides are TGTGCCAGTGGCTCAGGCCAGCCCCAGCATTTT.